Listed below are T cell receptor beta chains from one sample, sequenced in a study of blood T cell repertoires in COVID-19. Clones were read by immunoSEQ multiplex PCR, and TCRdb kept only the in-frame ones, dropping some. The table lists about 83,000 clones, around nine tenths of them singletons, with 15% to 20% in the top ten. The material sequenced was peripheral blood. The receptors shown here come from a woman aged 80 or older with active or convalescent COVID-19. CDR3s include the opening cysteine and the closing phenylalanine or tryptophan. D genes are given only for firm matches. Part of the rows lack a size; the others show once, few, many or a class for expanded clones.

j_call	clone_size	v_call	d_call	cdr3_aa	cdr3_nt
TRBJ2-5	NA	TRBV24-1	NA	CATSDPRTVQETQYF	TGTGCCACCAGTGACCCGCGGACTGTCCAAGAGACCCAGTACTTC
TRBJ1-6	NA	TRBV7-2	TRBD1	CASSLGRQGMTLHF	TGTGCCAGCAGCTTAGGGCGACAGGGAATGACCCTCCACTTT
TRBJ1-2	NA	TRBV27	TRBD1	CASSSPDRGRFGYTF	TGTGCCAGCAGTTCCCCGGACAGGGGGAGGTTTGGCTACACCTTC
TRBJ1-6	NA	TRBV28	NA	CASSFTKGDTVNSPLHF	TGTGCCAGCAGTTTTACGAAGGGGGACACCGTGAATTCACCCCTCCACTTT
TRBJ2-1	NA	TRBV5-1	TRBD1	CASSEQGGREQFF	TGCGCCAGCAGCGAACAGGGGGGCAGGGAGCAGTTCTTC
TRBJ2-7	NA	TRBV7-2	NA	CASSLDTGRLDEQYF	TGTGCCAGCAGCTTAGATACCGGCAGACTCGACGAGCAGTACTTC
TRBJ1-3	NA	TRBV7-2	NA	CASSDRGAGNTIYF	TGTGCCAGCAGCGACCGAGGAGCTGGAAACACCATATATTTT
TRBJ2-5	NA	TRBV5-6	NA	CASSLYSQETQYF	TGTGCCAGCAGCTTGTACAGCCAAGAGACCCAGTACTTC
TRBJ2-7	once	TRBV4-3	TRBD1	CASSRGQGELYEQYF	TGCGCCAGCAGCCGGGGACAGGGGGAGTTGTACGAGCAGTACTTC
TRBJ1-2	NA	TRBV27	NA	CASSLGVAYGYTF	TGTGCCAGCAGTCTCGGAGTAGCCTATGGCTACACCTTC
TRBJ1-5	NA	TRBV6-5	NA	CAAGSGFSQPQHF	TGTGCCGCTGGGTCAGGGTTCAGTCAGCCCCAGCATTTT
TRBJ1-3	NA	TRBV6-4	NA	CASSDQVLLSGNTIYF	TGTGCCAGCAGTGACCAGGTCCTCCTCTCTGGAAACACCATATATTTT
TRBJ1-2	NA	TRBV7-2	NA	CASSLGLPKAGYTF	TGTGCCAGCAGCTTAGGCCTCCCGAAAGCTGGCTACACCTTC
TRBJ1-2	NA	TRBV19	NA	CASSVGIYGYTF	TGTGCCAGTAGTGTGGGCATCTATGGCTACACCTTC
TRBJ2-3	NA	TRBV6-2/TRBV6-3	NA	CASSYGGNRDRGGTQYF	TGTGCCAGCAGTTACGGAGGAAACAGGGATCGAGGGGGTACGCAGTATTTT
TRBJ1-1	NA	TRBV30	NA	CAWSVQGNTEAFF	TGTGCCTGGAGTGTACAGGGGAACACTGAAGCTTTCTTT
TRBJ1-5	NA	TRBV6-5	TRBD1	CASRMTGNQPQHF	TGTGCCAGCAGAATGACAGGGAATCAGCCCCAGCATTTT
TRBJ1-5	NA	TRBV6-5	NA	CASRSGGYSNQPQHF	TGTGCCAGCAGGTCCGGCGGTTATAGCAATCAGCCCCAGCATTTT
TRBJ2-1	NA	TRBV10-3	TRBD1	CATAGTGSHNEQFF	TGTGCCACTGCCGGGACAGGGTCCCACAATGAGCAGTTCTTC
TRBJ2-5	once	TRBV24-1	NA	CATSDFGSHGAETQYF	TGTGCCACCAGTGATTTCGGCTCCCATGGGGCGGAGACCCAGTACTTC
TRBJ1-2	NA	TRBV7-2	NA	CASSLDREGSYTF	TGTGCCAGCAGCTTAGATCGGGAGGGAAGCTACACCTTC
TRBJ1-5	NA	TRBV12-3/TRBV12-4	NA	CASSLGGRPQHF	TGTGCCAGCAGTTTAGGTGGGCGGCCCCAGCATTTT
TRBJ1-4	NA	TRBV10-3	NA	CALTASGYMGKLFF	TGTGCCCTCACCGCTTCAGGGTACATGGGAAAACTGTTTTTT
TRBJ2-7	NA	TRBV2	NA	CASRRHSASYEQYF	TGTGCCAGTCGAAGACACTCAGCCTCCTACGAGCAGTACTTC
TRBJ1-2	NA	TRBV28	TRBD1	CASRPGTVKYGYTF	TGTGCCAGCAGACCCGGGACAGTTAAGTATGGCTACACCTTC
TRBJ2-2	NA	TRBV20-1	NA	CSASRSRPLPGELFF	TGCAGTGCTAGTCGGAGCCGCCCCCTCCCCGGGGAGCTGTTTTTT